What follows describes a single TCR beta chain. The CDR3 is 19 amino acids. The ends were cut back, 5 bases at V and 5 bases at J, with 28 bases in the middle. CDR1 is LNHDA and CDR2 is SQIVND in the germline V gene (reference sequence). Libraries were prepared by immunoSEQ multiplex PCR; TCRdb keeps only in-frame clonotypes and omits some of them. This sample yields 150,000 to 200,000 clones, of which roughly 82% are seen a single time; roughly 5.1% belongs to the top ten. This specimen comes from a study of blood T cell repertoires in COVID-19. As for the study in general: The United States, Italy and Spain provided the acute and convalescent COVID-19 samples. Sources were T cells, B-cell-depleted T cells, or PBMCs; the material itself was cDNA or gDNA.

The chain joins TRBV19 to TRBJ2-1, with a possible D match to TRBD2 (7 bases). Sequenced: peripheral blood. The TCR originated in a woman aged 25 to 39 with acute or convalescent COVID-19. The CDR3 nucleotides read TGTGCCAGTAGTCTCAGGTGGGGGGGCGCGTCGGGAAAGGACAATGAGCAGTTCTTC. Translation: CASSLRWGGASGKDNEQFF.